The 10 T cell receptor beta chains below come from one sample, sequenced in a study of sequential checkpoint blockade in melanoma. Treatment meaning: randomized to nivolumab then ipilimumab (arm A) or the reverse (arm B). Profiled with immunoSEQ multiplex PCR; TCRdb holds only in-frame clones, not every one. This table holds roughly 36,000 clones, 30% to 40% found once. The material sequenced was tumor tissue (inferred from file names), taken from a patient given nivolumab and ipilimumab in sequence. All receptors come from a human donor with melanoma.

The V call is TRBV1, the J call TRBJ2-3. TRBV1 is reported as a pseudogene. The CDR3 length is 13 residues. CDR3 residues: CASSKTAEPTQYF. CDR3 DNA sequence: TGCGCCAGCAGCAAGACAGCGGAGCCAACGCAGTATTTT.

The chain couples TRBV9 to TRBJ2-2; no reliable D call. The CDR3 loop spans 17 amino acids. V lost 0 bases and J 6 bases, leaving 18 bases between the germline ends. The germline gives CDR1 SGDLS, CDR2 YYNGEE. The DNA of the CDR3 is TGTGCCAGCAGCGTAGCACCGGACCGCCGCCAATCCGGGGAGCTGTTTTTT. It is translated as CASSVAPDRRQSGELFF.

The CDR3: CASSYIWGGGAEKAKNIQYF. Written as DNA, the CDR3 is TGTGCCAGCAGTTACATTTGGGGCGGGGGGGCCGAAAAAGCCAAAAACATTCAGTACTTC. The chain couples TRBV6-7 to TRBJ2-4, with TRBD2 matching over 9 bases. TRBV6-7 is an ORF, and what it does is uncertain. The CDR3 consists of 20 residues. The V and J ends lost 2 bases and 0 bases, in that order; junction bases with no gene match: 14.

This clone occurred a few times. The chain has TRBV6-8 and TRBJ2-5; D uncertain. The CDR3 length is 13 residues. The germline CDR1 and CDR2 sequences are MNHGY and SAAAGT. V lost 4 bases and J 5 bases, leaving 11 bases between the germline ends. CDR3 DNA: TGTGCCAGCAGTTGGACGGTGTTGGAGACCCAGTACTTC. Translating gives CASSWTVLETQYF.

The rearrangement joins TRBV16 to TRBJ1-1; TRBD1 agrees at 10 bases. Looked up from germline, CDR1 is KGHSY and CDR2 is FQNENV. V dropped 4 bases and J dropped 5; count of bases not matched to a gene: 7. This CDR3 is built from 15 residues. The CDR3 is CASSPTDRGKTEAFF. The CDR3 region has the DNA TGTGCCAGCAGCCCAACGGACAGGGGGAAAACTGAAGCTTTCTTT. The complete variable domain, with remaining parts taken from reference TRBV16 and TRBJ1-1, reads GEEVAQTPKHLVRGEGQKAKLYCAPIKGHSYVFWYQQVLKNEFKFLISFQNENVFDETGMPKERFSAKCLPNSPCSLEIQATKLEDSAVYFCASSPTDRGKTEAFFGQGTRLTVV.

The genes are TRBV28 and TRBJ1-3; the D gene is possibly TRBD1 (6 bases). V was shortened by 5 bases and J by 4 bases, with 12 bases between the two germline ends. The CDR3 sequence is 14 residues long. CDR1 and CDR2 from the germline V gene are MDHEN and SYDVKM. DNA for the CDR3: TGTGCCAGCAGTCACGGGACAACCGGAAACACCATATATTTT. It yields the protein CASSHGTTGNTIYF.

The chain carries TRBV11-3 and TRBJ2-2; TRBD2 matches at 14 bases. Germline V gene lookup returns CDR1 SGHNT and CDR2 YENEEA. The CDR3 is 20 residues long. V was pared by 4 bases and J by 4 bases, with 14 bases of the junction left unmatched. CDR3 residues: CASSSLGLAGGNLGTGELFF. CDR3 DNA: TGTGCCAGCAGCTCCCTCGGACTAGCGGGGGGCAACCTAGGCACCGGGGAGCTGTTTTTT.

This clone was recorded a few times. V gene TRBV28 combines with J gene TRBJ1-1; 8 bases match TRBD1. CDR3 size: 15 residues. Germline loops: CDR1 MDHEN, CDR2 SYDVKM. With V trimmed by 6 bases and J by 1 base, 7 bases remained unmatched. The CDR3 coding sequence is TGTGCCAGCAGCTGGACAGGGAAAGGGAACACTGAAGCTTTCTTT. It specifies CASSWTGKGNTEAFF.

The rearrangement links TRBV5-1 to TRBJ2-3, with TRBD2 matching over 16 bases. Germline V gives CDR1 SGHRS, CDR2 YFSETQ. V trimming: 3 bases; J trimming: 5 bases; junction bases outside the gene matches: 6. The CDR3 length is 17 residues. This chain's CDR3 is CASSSGTSGRALDTQYF. The CDR3, as DNA: TGCGCCAGCAGCTCCGGGACTAGCGGGAGGGCCTTAGATACGCAGTATTTT.

The chain joins TRBV19 to TRBJ1-2, with D perhaps TRBD1 (5 bases). Trimming removed 3 bases at V and 3 bases at J, with 17 bases between. The CDR3 is 16 residues long. Germline V CDR1 and CDR2: LNHDA, SQIVND (reference sequence). Here the CDR3 reads CASSIPHWRGDYGYTF. In nucleotides, the CDR3 is TGTGCCAGTAGTATCCCCCACTGGAGAGGGGACTATGGCTACACCTTC. Looking up the rest from reference TRBV19 and TRBJ1-2 gives the full variable domain: DGGITQSPKYLFRKEGQNVTLSCEQNLNHDAMYWYRQDPGQGLRLIYYSQIVNDFQKGDIAEGYSVSREKKESFPLTVTSAQKNPTAFYLCASSIPHWRGDYGYTFGSGTRLTVV.